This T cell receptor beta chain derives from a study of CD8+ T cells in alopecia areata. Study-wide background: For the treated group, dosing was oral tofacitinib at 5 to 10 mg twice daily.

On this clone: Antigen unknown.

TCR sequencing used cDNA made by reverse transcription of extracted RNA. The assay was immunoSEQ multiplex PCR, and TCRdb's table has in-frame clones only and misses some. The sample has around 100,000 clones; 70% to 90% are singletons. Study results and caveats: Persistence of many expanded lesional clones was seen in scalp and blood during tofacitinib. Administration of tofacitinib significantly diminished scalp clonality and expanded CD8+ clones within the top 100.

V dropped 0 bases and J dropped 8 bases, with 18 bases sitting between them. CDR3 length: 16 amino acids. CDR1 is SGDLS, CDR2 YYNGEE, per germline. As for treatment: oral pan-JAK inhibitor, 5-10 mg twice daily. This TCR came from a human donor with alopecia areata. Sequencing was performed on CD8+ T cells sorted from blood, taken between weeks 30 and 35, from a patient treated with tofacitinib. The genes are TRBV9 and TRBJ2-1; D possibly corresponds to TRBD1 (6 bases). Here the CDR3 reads CASSVGSAGARDEQFF. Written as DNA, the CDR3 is TGTGCCAGCAGCGTAGGAAGCGCAGGGGCGCGCGATGAGCAGTTCTTC. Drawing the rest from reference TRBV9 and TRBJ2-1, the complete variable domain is DSGVTQTPKHLITATGQRVTLRCSPRSGDLSVYWYQQSLDQGLQFLIQYYNGEERAKGNILERFSAQQFPDLHSELNLSSLELGDSALYFCASSVGSAGARDEQFFGPGTRLTVL.